The clone carrying this TCR beta chain came up a few times. Its matching antigen is unknown. Library preparation for TCR beta used quantitative 5'-RACE with molecular barcodes. MiXCR, run by TCRdb on the 5' RACE reads, gives a single entry per CDR3 protein. The data contain a few hundred thousand distinct CDR3 sequences, around 16% of them seen just once; the ten biggest clones take up 42%. This sample is part of a study of CD8 T cells in ankylosing spondylitis. Overall study results and limits: A number of the motif variants had already been described in reactive arthritis synovial fluid and blood. One TCR beta motif, made up of several highly homologous variants, appeared characteristic of ankylosing spondylitis blood. A CD8+ phenotype characterized the disease-linked clones, which were relatively rare in peripheral blood.

With V trimmed by 6 bases and J by 3 bases, 6 bases remained unmatched. This CDR3 has 14 amino acids. CDR1 and CDR2 (germline): SNHLY, FYNNEI. This TCR was sampled from a male donor with ankylosing spondylitis. The sequenced sample consisted of blood, either unsorted or a sorted T cell fraction (not recorded which). The chain links TRBV2 to TRBJ1-1; 8 nucleotides match TRBD1. CDR3 in amino acids: CASSEQGEDTEAFF. CDR3 bases: TGTGCCAGCAGCGAACAGGGGGAGGACACTGAAGCTTTCTTT.